Included here is one T cell receptor beta chain sequence, with context. This record comes from a study of blood T cell repertoires in COVID-19. About the study: Donors in the United States, Italy and Spain gave samples during acute or convalescent COVID-19. From T cells, B-cell-depleted T cells, or PBMCs came the material, which was cDNA or gDNA.

How the authors handled the data: Nucleated cell counts were estimated from reference gene primer amplification. Using immunoSEQ multiplex PCR, the repertoire was profiled, and TCRdb retains in-frame clones only, with some absent. That table gives V, J and clone size, and the DNA gave D and trimming. The sample includes approximately 210,000 clones, 84% of them seen just once. The germline gives CDR1 GTSNPN, CDR2 SVGIG (reference sequence). Trimming removed 1 base at V and 7 bases at J, with 14 bases between. The CDR3 is made up of 14 amino acids. The sample was peripheral blood. The chain combines TRBV30 with TRBJ2-1; D gene uncertain. The TCR originated in a woman between 50 and 59 years old with active or convalescent COVID-19. The CDR3 region has the DNA TGTGCCTGGAGTGGCCCTACCCAGACAAATGAGCAGTTCTTC. This translates into CAWSGPTQTNEQFF. The variable domain in full, with the rest retrieved from reference TRBV30 and TRBJ2-1, is SQTIHQWPATLVQPVGSPLSLECTVEGTSNPNLYWYRQAAGRGLQLLFYSVGIGQISSEVPQNLSASRPQDRQFILSSKKLLLSDSGFYLCAWSGPTQTNEQFFGPGTRLTVL.